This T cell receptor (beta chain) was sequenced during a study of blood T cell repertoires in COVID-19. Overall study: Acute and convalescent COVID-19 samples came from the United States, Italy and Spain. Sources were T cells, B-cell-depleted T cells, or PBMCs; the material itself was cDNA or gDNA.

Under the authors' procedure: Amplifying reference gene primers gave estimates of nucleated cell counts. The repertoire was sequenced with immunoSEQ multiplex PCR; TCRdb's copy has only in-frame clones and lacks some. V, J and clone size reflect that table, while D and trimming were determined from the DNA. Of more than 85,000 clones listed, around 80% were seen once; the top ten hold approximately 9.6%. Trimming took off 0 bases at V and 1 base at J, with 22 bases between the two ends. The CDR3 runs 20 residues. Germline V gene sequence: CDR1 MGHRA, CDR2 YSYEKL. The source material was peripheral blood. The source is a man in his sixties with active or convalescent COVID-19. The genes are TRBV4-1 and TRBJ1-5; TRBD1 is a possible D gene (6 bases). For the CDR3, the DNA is TGCGCCAGCAGCCAAGAAATTGGGAGTGGGCAGGGACAAAGCAATCAGCCCCAGCATTTT. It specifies CASSQEIGSGQGQSNQPQHF.